Listed here are 30 T cell receptor beta chains from one sample, sequenced in a study of control samples from healthy donors and cancer patients. Assay: immunoSEQ multiplex PCR; the TCRdb copy retains only in-frame clones and omits some. Here the sample spans 350,000 to 450,000 clones, 90% being singletons. The specimen was PBMCs. These receptor sequences come from a man in his forties with head and neck cancer.

The chain has TRBV10-3 and TRBJ2-7; TRBD2 aligns across 10 bases. CDR1 ENHRY and CDR2 SYGVKD come from the germline V gene. This CDR3 has 17 residues. The V gene end was trimmed by 4 bases and the J gene end by 5 bases; junction bases not matched to a gene: 14. The CDR3: CAISGLAGTRGANEQYF. CDR3 nucleotide sequence: TGTGCCATCAGTGGACTAGCGGGTACCCGTGGGGCGAACGAGCAGTACTTC.

This chain connects TRBV5-1 to TRBJ2-7; D call uncertain. Germline CDR1 and CDR2: SGHRS and YFSETQ. Trimming left V 4 bases short and J 3 bases short, with 14 bases between. This CDR3 is 14 amino acids long. The CDR3 loop reads CASSRARAGYEQYF. CDR3 DNA: TGCGCCAGCAGCCGGGCTCGGGCAGGCTACGAGCAGTACTTC.

The chain links TRBV5-4 to TRBJ2-2; no clear D gene. V was clipped by 0 bases and J by 6 bases, with 3 bases between them. The germline gives CDR1 SGHNT, CDR2 YYREEE (reference sequence). The CDR3 has 12 amino acids. The CDR3 nucleotides are TGTGCCAGCAGCTTGGAACCCGGGGAGCTGTTTTTT. Residues: CASSLEPGELFF.

As to this clone: Compared with germline, one end of the junction differs, possibly owing to a read error. The chain links TRBV28 to TRBJ2-7; D gene ambiguous. Per germline, CDR1 MDHEN and CDR2 SYDVKM. The CDR3 is made up of 11 amino acids. CDR3 nucleotide sequence: TGTGCCAGCAGCCAACAGCAGAAGCGCTCCTTC. Protein sequence: CASSQQQKRSF. The full variable domain, its missing parts supplied by reference TRBV28 and TRBJ2-7, is DVKVTQSSRYLVKRTGEKVFLECVQDMDHENMFWYRQDPGLGLRLIYFSYDVKMKEKGDIPEGYSVSREKKERFSLILESASTNQTSMYLCASSQQQKRSFGPGTRLTVT.

J is TRBJ2-5 and V is TRBV6-1; 9 nucleotides agree with TRBD2. Germline loops: CDR1 MNHNS, CDR2 SASEGT. V was clipped by 3 bases and J by 2 bases; unmatched bases: 7. This CDR3 is built from 16 residues. The DNA of the CDR3 is TGTGCCAGCAGTGAGGCTGGGGCGGGAGGGCAAGAGACCCAGTACTTC. Translated, it gives CASSEAGAGGQETQYF.

The CDR3: CASSMTGGTEAFF. The CDR3 DNA follows: TGTGCCAGTAGTATGACAGGGGGTACTGAAGCTTTCTTT. The chain is built from TRBV19 and TRBJ1-1, with 9 bases matching TRBD1. The CDR3 is 13 amino acids. V shed 3 bases and J 5 bases; nucleotides not matched to a gene: 1. Germline V gene data show CDR1 as LNHDA and CDR2 as SQIVND (reference sequence).

This clone was found a few times. The J gene is TRBJ2-2, the V gene TRBV7-3, with D tentatively TRBD2 (6 bases). This CDR3 is built from 13 residues. Trimming removed 2 bases at V and 7 bases at J, with 8 bases between. The V gene's germline CDR1 is SGHTA and CDR2 FQGTGA. The CDR3 sequence: CASSLQGGGELFF. The DNA for the CDR3 is TGTGCCAGCAGCTTACAGGGAGGCGGGGAGCTGTTTTTT.

V is TRBV19 and J is TRBJ2-1; D possibly corresponds to TRBD2 (6 bases). The CDR3 is 17 amino acids. Between the trimmed V and J ends, which lost 0 bases and 4 bases, there was a span of 16 bases. Per the germline V gene, CDR1 is LNHDA and CDR2 is SQIVND (reference sequence). Here the CDR3 DNA reads TGTGCCAGTAGTATAGAGGGTTACGAGGAGGGGTACAATGAGCAGTTCTTC. Amino acid sequence: CASSIEGYEEGYNEQFF.

This sequence joins TRBV28 and TRBJ1-3; 9 bases are a match to TRBD1. Trimming took 5 bases from V and 5 from J; bases not matched to a gene: 10. The CDR3 length is 16 residues. Germline CDR1 is MDHEN and CDR2 is SYDVKM. The CDR3 loop is CASSGIGTGNRNTIYF. In DNA form, the CDR3 reads TGTGCCAGCAGTGGAATCGGGACAGGGAACCGAAACACCATATATTTT. Full variable domain (rest looked up from reference TRBV28 and TRBJ1-3): DVKVTQSSRYLVKRTGEKVFLECVQDMDHENMFWYRQDPGLGLRLIYFSYDVKMKEKGDIPEGYSVSREKKERFSLILESASTNQTSMYLCASSGIGTGNRNTIYFGEGSWLTVV.

V usage is TRBV21-1 and J usage is TRBJ2-1; the D call TRBD1 from the table was never checked on the DNA. TRBV21-1 is a pseudogene segment. This CDR3 has 16 amino acids. DNA of the CDR3: TGTGCCAGCAGCAAGGGACAGCTGAGCTCCTACAATGAGCAGTTCTTC. It yields the protein CASSKGQLSSYNEQFF.

The chain recombines TRBV7-3 with TRBJ1-1, with 8 bases that match TRBD1. Trimming took 2 bases from V and 4 from J; bases not matched to a gene: 6. CDR1 is SGHTA and CDR2 is FQGTGA in the germline V gene. The length of the CDR3 is 15 residues. CDR3 sequence reads: CASSLAPGGPTEAFF. Written as DNA, the CDR3 is TGTGCCAGCAGCTTAGCCCCAGGGGGCCCCACTGAAGCTTTCTTT. The full variable domain, in which reference TRBV7-3 and TRBJ1-1 provide the parts outside the CDR3, is GAGVSQTPSNKVTEKGKYVELRCDPISGHTALYWYRQSLGQGPEFLIYFQGTGAADDSGLPNDRFFAVRPEGSVSTLKIQRTERGDSAVYLCASSLAPGGPTEAFFGQGTRLTVV.

This rearrangement joins TRBV28 to TRBJ1-6, with D perhaps matching TRBD1 (6 bases). Deletions cut 6 bases from V and 6 bases from J, with 12 bases between. This CDR3 comprises 14 residues. Germline values: CDR1 MDHEN, CDR2 SYDVKM. This CDR3 reads CASRSGQPNSPLHF. CDR3 nucleotides: TGTGCCAGCAGATCAGGACAGCCTAATTCACCCCTCCACTTT.

This chain joins TRBV7-2 and TRBJ2-3; D ambiguous. V lost 6 bases and J lost 2, with 15 bases in between. The CDR3 totals 15 residues. Germline-derived CDR1 and CDR2 are SGHTA and FQGNSA. The CDR3 here is CASSPVGAYTDTQYF. CDR3 nucleotides: TGTGCCAGCAGTCCCGTGGGCGCTTACACAGATACGCAGTATTTT.

This chain joins TRBV11-3 and TRBJ2-2, with TRBD1 identical over 7 bases. The V gene end was trimmed by 5 bases and the J gene end by 5 bases; junction bases not matched to a gene: 8. Germline CDR1 SGHNT, CDR2 YENEEA. The CDR3 spans 15 residues. CDR3 in DNA: TGTGCCAGCAGCCTCGGGACAGAAGGGACCGGGGAGCTGTTTTTT. Protein: CASSLGTEGTGELFF.

The chain joins TRBV28 to TRBJ1-5; 7 nucleotides agree with TRBD1. Germline CDR1 is MDHEN and CDR2 is SYDVKM. J was trimmed by 6 bases and V by 2 bases; bases with no gene match: 7. The CDR3 spans 15 residues. In nucleotides, the CDR3 is TGTGCCAGCAGTTTAGGCAGGGGGTATCGTCAGCCCCAGCATTTT. Translation gives CASSLGRGYRQPQHF.

The chain recombines TRBV6-5 with TRBJ2-1; 10 positions agree with TRBD2. The germline CDR1 and CDR2 sequences are MNHEY and SVGAGI. The CDR3 contains 15 residues. V lost 0 bases and J lost 7; bases outside the gene matches: 3. This CDR3 reads CASSYSSGGANEQFF. CDR3 in DNA: TGTGCCAGCAGTTACTCCAGCGGGGGGGCAAATGAGCAGTTCTTC.

The chain has TRBV11-3 and TRBJ2-7; 13 bases align to TRBD2. V was clipped by 5 bases and J by 6 bases; unmatched bases: 10. The CDR3 totals 16 residues. CDR1 SGHNT and CDR2 YENEEA come from the germline V gene. The CDR3, as DNA: TGTGCCAGCAGCCCGCGGACTAGCGGGAGCTTGTCCGAGCAGTACTTC. It is translated as CASSPRTSGSLSEQYF.

The chain links TRBV28 to TRBJ2-1; tentatively, D is TRBD1 (6 bases). Germline V lookup: CDR1 MDHEN, CDR2 SYDVKM. Trimming cost V 6 bases and J 4 bases, with 22 bases left between them. The CDR3 covers 17 residues. The CDR3 sequence is CASRPTQGMWLYNEQFF. CDR3 coding DNA: TGTGCCAGCAGACCAACTCAGGGGATGTGGCTATACAATGAGCAGTTCTTC.

The rearrangement uses TRBV6-5 and TRBJ2-7, with unresolved D. CDR3 length equals 13 residues. Germline V gene data show CDR1 as MNHEY and CDR2 as SVGAGI. V lost 0 bases, J lost 6 bases, and 9 bases lay in between. As DNA, the CDR3 is TGTGCCAGCAGTTACTCGATTAGCACCGAGCAGTACTTC. Amino acids: CASSYSISTEQYF.

This sequence joins TRBV4-2 and TRBJ1-6; tentatively, D is TRBD1 (6 bases). The CDR3 runs 16 residues. V was shortened by 0 bases and J by 9 bases, with 15 bases between the two germline ends. The germline gives CDR1 LGHNA, CDR2 YNFKEQ. The CDR3, as DNA: TGTGCCAGCAGCCAAGATCGTAACAGGGCCAGTTCACCCCTCCACTTT. It encodes CASSQDRNRASSPLHF.

This clone was recorded once. This chain links TRBV7-8 with TRBJ1-5; unclear D gene. The CDR3 is made up of 13 amino acids. In germline, CDR1 is SGHVS, CDR2 FQNEAQ. Trimming cost V 8 bases and J 2 bases, with 10 bases left between them. Here the CDR3 DNA reads TGTGCCAGCGGCTCCAATGGCAATCAGCCCCAGCATTTT. It codes for CASGSNGNQPQHF.

V usage is TRBV19 and J usage is TRBJ2-5, with 8 bases aligning to TRBD1. The CDR3 consists of 18 residues. Trimming cost V 3 bases and J 4 bases; bases outside gene matches: 16. Germline assignment: CDR1 LNHDA and CDR2 SQIVND (reference sequence). CDR3 sequence (DNA): TGTGCCAGTAGTATTTATGGTATCGGCAGGGGGCGCGGAGAGACCCAGTACTTC. It specifies CASSIYGIGRGRGETQYF.

The chain has TRBV11-2 and TRBJ2-2; D remains unclear. Germline lookup yields CDR1 SGHAT and CDR2 FQNNGV. V was clipped by 4 bases and J by 2 bases, with 5 bases between them. The CDR3 extends over 13 amino acids. CDR3 bases: TGTGCCAGCAGCTCGCAAAACACCGGGGAGCTGTTTTTT. It is translated as CASSSQNTGELFF.

This sequence joins TRBV7-8 and TRBJ1-2; tentatively, D is TRBD1 (6 bases). Per the germline V gene, CDR1 is SGHVS and CDR2 is FQNEAQ. V lost 4 bases, J lost 8 bases, and 14 bases lay in between. The CDR3 runs to 13 residues. The DNA for the CDR3 is TGTGCCAGCAGCTCAGACCGGGGGGCCGGCTACACCTTC. Its protein is CASSSDRGAGYTF.

The V gene is TRBV24-1, the J gene TRBJ2-3; 7 nucleotides match TRBD1. Germline V gene sequence: CDR1 KGHDR, CDR2 SFDVKD. This CDR3 spans 16 amino acids. After removal of 12 bases from V and 6 bases from J, the junction contained 20 bases not matched to a gene. This chain's CDR3 is CAVSSPNPGGADTQYF. The DNA for the CDR3 is TGTGCCGTGAGCAGCCCCAACCCAGGGGGTGCTGATACGCAGTATTTT.

The chain uses TRBV7-9 and TRBJ2-5; 10 nucleotides agree with TRBD2. Germline values: CDR1 SEHNR, CDR2 FQNEAQ (reference sequence). The CDR3 is 16 residues long. The junction had 6 bases not matched to a gene; V was cut back by 5 bases and J by 0 bases. DNA for the CDR3: TGTGCCAGCAGCAGAACTAGCGGGGCGTACCAAGAGACCCAGTACTTC. Its protein product is CASSRTSGAYQETQYF.

This clone was recorded at least ten times. The chain's CDR3 is CASSPRRGATTYGYTF. The DNA for the CDR3 is TGTGCCAGCAGCCCGAGACGAGGGGCAACTACCTATGGCTACACCTTC. The rearrangement uses TRBV11-3 and TRBJ1-2; D possibly corresponds to TRBD1 (5 bases). This CDR3 has 16 residues. Germline V gene lookup returns CDR1 SGHNT and CDR2 YENEEA. Trimming left V 5 bases short and J 4 bases short, with 20 bases between.

For the CDR3, the DNA is TGTGCCAGTAGTTGGGTAGCGGGAGTAACCGGGGAGCTGTTTTTT. Protein: CASSWVAGVTGELFF. The chain recombines TRBV19 with TRBJ2-2; TRBD2 matches 9 bases. CDR3 length equals 15 residues. After removal of 5 bases from V and 5 bases from J, the junction contained 6 bases not matched to a gene. Per germline, CDR1 LNHDA and CDR2 SQIVND (reference sequence).

The chain has TRBV7-3 and TRBJ2-2; unclear D gene. This CDR3 has 12 residues. From germline, CDR1 is SGHTA and CDR2 FQGTGA. Trimming pared 5 bases from V and 2 bases from J, leaving 3 bases between. The CDR3 is CASSPNTGELFF. DNA of the CDR3: TGTGCCAGCAGCCCCAACACCGGGGAGCTGTTTTTT.

The chain recombines TRBV5-1 with TRBJ2-2; 8 bases fit TRBD1. V lost 1 base and J lost 0; bases outside the gene matches: 14. The CDR3 is 20 residues long. Germline V gives CDR1 SGHRS, CDR2 YFSETQ. The DNA for the CDR3 is TGCGCCAGCAGCTTGTTACCCCTGACAGGGGCTCAACCGAACACCGGGGAGCTGTTTTTT. Translated, it gives CASSLLPLTGAQPNTGELFF.